This T cell receptor (beta chain) came from a study of regulatory T cells in long-lasting Graves disease (dated by TCRdb to the early 2020s). About the study as a whole: Persistent Graves' disease was defined as persistently positive TSH receptor autoantibodies together with antithyroid drug treatment for over 5 years. Persistent Graves' disease patients were compared with newly diagnosed Graves' disease patients by peripheral blood TCR sequencing and RNA sequencing. The study was conducted in China and was registered as a clinical trial. Antithyroid drugs had been taken for approximately 9.7 years on average by persistent Graves' disease patients in the clinical cohort. TCR sequencing covered some 13 persistent and approximately 20 newly diagnosed Graves' disease patients, some 35 samples in total.

With respect to this clonotype: The target of this receptor is not known. No much larger clone is present one base from it, and per-base qualities are unavailable.

The method was multiplex PCR. The run used an Illumina HiSeq 4000. TCR beta libraries were built with iRepertoire HTBI primers and Arm-PCR amplification of CDR3 regions. Before sequencing, the PCR products underwent gel purification. Per the authors' processing: Across samples, about 64 TRBV and around 15 TRBJ segments were identified and used for gene usage analysis of CDR3 amino acid clonotypes. COPE and FqMerger were used to merge the filtered high-quality paired reads into contigs. BLAST was used to align contigs to IMGT TRBV, TRBD and TRBJ reference genes, and CDR3 was defined according to IMGT. Any clonotype with a frequency above 0.1% was counted as a highly expanded clone. Shannon entropy was used to measure repertoire diversity, and the Gini coefficient was used to measure V-J evenness. A clonotype was considered public if more than one individual shared it. The raw public data were reprocessed by TCRdb itself: fastp quality trimming at Q25, MiXCR clonotype calling, in-frame beta chains only. Records with the same CDR3 protein are collapsed into one entry carrying the most frequent genes and DNA. The V and J calls and clone size come from TCRdb's table, not from the authors' own analysis. The sample table records around 460,000 distinct CDR3 sequences; 20% to 25% of these occur just once. Together, the top ten hold over 6% of the sample.

What the study reported, not specific to this receptor: More public clonotypes were shared among persistent patients (fewer than 3,000) than among newly diagnosed patients (under 1,000). As a limitation, the authors acknowledged that the small sample size may reduce accuracy. Only peripheral blood was studied, because thyroid tissue, the primary lesion, was inaccessible. Compared with newly diagnosed patients, persistent Graves' disease patients had lower TCR Shannon entropy and fewer highly expanded clones, which suggests clonal expansion. Preferential use of TRBV28, TRBJ1-2 and TRBJ2-5 was observed in persistent disease, whereas TRBV20-1 and TRBJ2-1 were favored in newly diagnosed disease. Sequencing and analysis were restricted to the TCR beta chain.

The CDR3 starts with the cysteine, ends with the phenylalanine, and has 12 residues. Only the CDR3 region is kept as DNA, spanning 36 bases read in frame from base 1. CDR1 and CDR2, per the germline V gene (reference sequence), are DFQATT and SNEGSKA. Trimming accounts for 5 bases at V and 7 bases at J, while the number of junction bases matched to no gene is 3. The time point tag for this specimen amounts to: persistent/refractory GD, antithyroid drugs over 5 years with positive TRAb. RNA was extracted from PBMCs in TRIzol for both TCR sequencing and RNA sequencing. Graves' disease was diagnosed according to American Thyroid Association guidelines. Patients for the study were recruited at an endocrinology department in Xi'an, China. From each patient, approximately 9.9 milliliters of peripheral blood was collected into an EDTA anticoagulant tube. Ficoll Paque Plus density gradient separation was used to isolate PBMCs, and no additional T cell sorting was done. An Agilent 2100 Bioanalyzer and agarose gel were used to check RNA quality, while a NanoDrop 2000 measured RNA concentration.

Recombination connected TRBV20-1 to TRBJ2-3; the junction holds 10 bases that match TRBD2. This sequence was found in a female donor with Graves disease. The material sequenced was peripheral blood mononuclear cells (PBMCs), taken when the disease was refractory, from a patient treated with antithyroid drugs. At the DNA level, the sequence is TGCAGTGCTCAAACTAGCGGGAATACGCAGTATTTT. This sequence encodes CSAQTSGNTQYF.